This T cell receptor (beta chain) was captured by sequencing in a study of T cell responses to AZD1222 COVID-19 vaccine. General study results and limits: Unmutated variant regions reportedly attract nearly half of all spike-specific TCRs.

The protocol was immunoSEQ multiplex PCR, while the TCRdb copy is restricted to in-frame clones and leaves out a portion. Of 100,000 to 150,000 clones in the sample, 80% to 95% were seen once. V shed 0 bases and J shed 4 bases, with 14 bases lying between them. CDR1 SGHRS and CDR2 YFSETQ come from the germline V gene. There are 15 residues in the CDR3. As concerns this clone: Its specificity is unknown.

The receptor was derived from an adult in good health. V is TRBV5-1 and J is TRBJ2-7; D is unclear. Sequences were derived from peripheral blood, sampled on day 0 of AZD1222 vaccination. The CDR3, as DNA: TGCGCCAGCAGCTTGGGTAGTGGGCTTGGGTACGAGCAGTACTTC. Protein product: CASSLGSGLGYEQYF.